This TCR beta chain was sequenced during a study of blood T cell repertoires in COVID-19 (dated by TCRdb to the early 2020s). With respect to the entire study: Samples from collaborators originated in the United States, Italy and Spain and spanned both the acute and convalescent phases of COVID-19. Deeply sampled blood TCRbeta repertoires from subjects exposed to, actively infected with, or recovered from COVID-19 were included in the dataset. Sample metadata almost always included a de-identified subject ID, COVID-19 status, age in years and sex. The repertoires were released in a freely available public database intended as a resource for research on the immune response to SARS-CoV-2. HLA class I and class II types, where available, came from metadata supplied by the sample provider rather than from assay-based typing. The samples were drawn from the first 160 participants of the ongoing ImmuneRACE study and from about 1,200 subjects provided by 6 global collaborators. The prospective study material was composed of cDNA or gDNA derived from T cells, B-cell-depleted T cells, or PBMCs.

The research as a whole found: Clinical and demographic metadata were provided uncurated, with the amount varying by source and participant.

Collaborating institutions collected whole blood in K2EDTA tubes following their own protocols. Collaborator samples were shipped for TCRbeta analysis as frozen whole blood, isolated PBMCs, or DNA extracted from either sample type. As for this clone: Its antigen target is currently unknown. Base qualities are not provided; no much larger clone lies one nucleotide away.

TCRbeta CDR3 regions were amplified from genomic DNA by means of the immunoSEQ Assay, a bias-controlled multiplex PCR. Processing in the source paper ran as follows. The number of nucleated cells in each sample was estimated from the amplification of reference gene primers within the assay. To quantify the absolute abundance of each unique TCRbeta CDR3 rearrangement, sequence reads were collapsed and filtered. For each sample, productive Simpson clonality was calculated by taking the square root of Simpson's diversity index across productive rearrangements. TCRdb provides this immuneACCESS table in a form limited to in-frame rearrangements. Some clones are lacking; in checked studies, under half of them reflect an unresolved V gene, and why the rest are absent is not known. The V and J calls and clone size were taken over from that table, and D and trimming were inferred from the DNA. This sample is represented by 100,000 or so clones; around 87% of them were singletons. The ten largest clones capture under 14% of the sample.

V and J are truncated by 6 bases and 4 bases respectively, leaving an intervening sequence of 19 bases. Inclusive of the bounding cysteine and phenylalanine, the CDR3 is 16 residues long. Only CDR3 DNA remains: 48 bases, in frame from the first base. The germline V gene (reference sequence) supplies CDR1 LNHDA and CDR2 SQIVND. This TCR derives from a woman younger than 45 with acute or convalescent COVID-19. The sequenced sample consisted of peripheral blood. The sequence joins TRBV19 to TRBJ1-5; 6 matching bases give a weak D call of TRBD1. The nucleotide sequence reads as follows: TGTGCCAGTAGAGGGATGGGGGCGTGGGGGAATCAGCCCCAGCATTTT. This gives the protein CASRGMGAWGNQPQHF.